The following is a T cell receptor beta chain sequence with its context. This record comes from a study of blood T cells in healthy people across ages. Next came a second PCR, run for 7 to 11 cycles, which used a sample-barcoded 5' primer along with a J-beta primer mix. A template-switch adaptor containing 12 random nucleotides labeled each cDNA molecule. TCRdb re-analysed the 5' RACE reads in MiXCR, keeping a single row per CDR3 protein. This table has roughly 800,000 distinct CDR3 sequences, 55% to 75% appearing once. Germline V lookup: CDR1 LGHNA, CDR2 YNFKEQ. The CDR3 consists of 13 residues. V lost 8 bases to trimming and J lost 6 bases; unmatched junction nucleotides: 10. Approximately 9.1 milliliters was the volume of peripheral blood drawn from each donor.

The J gene is TRBJ2-7, the V gene TRBV4-2; TRBD2 aligns across 7 bases. The material sequenced was blood. The origin of this receptor is a man aged 25 to 40 in good health. The CDR3 loop reads CASGWGGYGEQYF. As DNA, the CDR3 is TGTGCCAGCGGGTGGGGGGGGTATGGCGAGCAGTACTTC.